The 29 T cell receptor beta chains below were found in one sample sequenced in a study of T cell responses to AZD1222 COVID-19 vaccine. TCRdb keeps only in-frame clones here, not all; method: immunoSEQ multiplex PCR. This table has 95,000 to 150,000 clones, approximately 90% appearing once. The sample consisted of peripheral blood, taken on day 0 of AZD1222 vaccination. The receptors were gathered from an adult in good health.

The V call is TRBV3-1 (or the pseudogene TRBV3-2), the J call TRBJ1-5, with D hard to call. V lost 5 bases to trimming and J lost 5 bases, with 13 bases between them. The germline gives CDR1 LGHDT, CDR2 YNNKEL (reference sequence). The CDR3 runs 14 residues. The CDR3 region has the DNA TGTGCCAGCAGCGACACGGCTAGGTATCAGCCCCAGCATTTT. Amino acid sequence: CASSDTARYQPQHF.

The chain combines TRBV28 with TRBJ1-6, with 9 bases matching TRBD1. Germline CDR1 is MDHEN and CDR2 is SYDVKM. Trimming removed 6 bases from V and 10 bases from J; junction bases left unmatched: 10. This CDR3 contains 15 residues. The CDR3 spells CASRIQGAPGSPLHF. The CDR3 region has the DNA TGTGCCAGCAGGATACAGGGGGCACCCGGGTCACCCCTCCACTTT.

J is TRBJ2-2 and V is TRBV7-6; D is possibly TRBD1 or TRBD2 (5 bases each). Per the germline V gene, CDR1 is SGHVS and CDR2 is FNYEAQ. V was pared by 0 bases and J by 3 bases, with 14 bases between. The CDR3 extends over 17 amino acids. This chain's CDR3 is CASSLARQGVDTGELFF. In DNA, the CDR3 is TGTGCCAGCAGCTTAGCCCGGCAGGGAGTCGACACCGGGGAGCTGTTTTTT.

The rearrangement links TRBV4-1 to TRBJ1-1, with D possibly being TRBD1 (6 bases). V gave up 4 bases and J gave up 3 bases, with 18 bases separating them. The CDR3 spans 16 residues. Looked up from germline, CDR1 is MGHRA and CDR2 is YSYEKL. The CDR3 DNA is TGCGCCAGCAGCCCGATCGGATACAGGGCCTACACTGAAGCTTTCTTT. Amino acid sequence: CASSPIGYRAYTEAFF.

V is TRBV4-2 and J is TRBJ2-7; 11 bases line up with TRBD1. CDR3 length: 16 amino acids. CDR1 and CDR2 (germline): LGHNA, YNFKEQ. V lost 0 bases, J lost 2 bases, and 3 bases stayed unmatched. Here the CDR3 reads CASSQDGTGGTYEQYF. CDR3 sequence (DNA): TGTGCCAGCAGCCAAGACGGGACAGGGGGTACCTACGAGCAGTACTTC.

CDR3 in amino acids: CASSPTDTQETQYF. For the CDR3, the DNA is TGTGCCAGCTCACCGACAGACACCCAAGAGACCCAGTACTTC. V gene TRBV18 combines with J gene TRBJ2-5; a weak D match, TRBD1 (5 bases). CDR1 and CDR2 from the germline V gene are KGHSH and LQKENI. V was clipped by 3 bases and J by 1 base, with 9 bases between them. This CDR3 comprises 14 residues.

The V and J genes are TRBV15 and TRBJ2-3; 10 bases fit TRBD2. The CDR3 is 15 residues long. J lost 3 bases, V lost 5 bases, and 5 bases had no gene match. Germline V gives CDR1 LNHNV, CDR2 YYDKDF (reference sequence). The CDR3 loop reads CATSASSGRTDTQYF. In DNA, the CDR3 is TGTGCCACCAGCGCGAGTAGCGGGAGGACAGATACGCAGTATTTT.

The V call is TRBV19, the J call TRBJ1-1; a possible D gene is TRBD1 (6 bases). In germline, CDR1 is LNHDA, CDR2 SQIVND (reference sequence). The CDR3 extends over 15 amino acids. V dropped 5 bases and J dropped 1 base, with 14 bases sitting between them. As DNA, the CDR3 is TGTGCCAGTAGTCCCCCCGACAGGTCGAACACTGAAGCTTTCTTT. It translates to CASSPPDRSNTEAFF.

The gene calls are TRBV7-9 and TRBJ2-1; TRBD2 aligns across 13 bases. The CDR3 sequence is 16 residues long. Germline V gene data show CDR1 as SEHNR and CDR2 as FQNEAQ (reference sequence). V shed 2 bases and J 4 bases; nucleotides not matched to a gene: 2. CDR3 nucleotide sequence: TGTGCCAGCAGCTTAATGGGACTAGCGGGGTACAATGAGCAGTTCTTC. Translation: CASSLMGLAGYNEQFF.

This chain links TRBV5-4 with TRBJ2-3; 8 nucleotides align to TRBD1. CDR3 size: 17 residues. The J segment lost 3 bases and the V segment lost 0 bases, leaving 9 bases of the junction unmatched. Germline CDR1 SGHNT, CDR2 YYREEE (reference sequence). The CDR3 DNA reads TGTGCCAGCAGCTTGGAGCCAGGGGGCTTGTTGACAGATACGCAGTATTTT. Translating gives CASSLEPGGLLTDTQYF.

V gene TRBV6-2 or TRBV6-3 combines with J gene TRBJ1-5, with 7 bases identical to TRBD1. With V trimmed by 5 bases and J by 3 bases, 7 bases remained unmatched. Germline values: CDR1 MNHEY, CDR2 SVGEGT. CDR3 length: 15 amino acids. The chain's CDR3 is CASSPTTGANQPQHF. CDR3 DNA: TGTGCCAGCAGTCCGACAACAGGGGCCAATCAGCCCCAGCATTTT.

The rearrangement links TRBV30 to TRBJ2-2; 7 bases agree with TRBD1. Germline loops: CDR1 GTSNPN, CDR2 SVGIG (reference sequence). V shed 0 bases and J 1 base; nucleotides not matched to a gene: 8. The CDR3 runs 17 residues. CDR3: CAWSVLLDRLNTGELFF. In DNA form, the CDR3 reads TGTGCCTGGAGTGTACTGTTGGACAGGCTGAACACCGGGGAGCTGTTTTTT.

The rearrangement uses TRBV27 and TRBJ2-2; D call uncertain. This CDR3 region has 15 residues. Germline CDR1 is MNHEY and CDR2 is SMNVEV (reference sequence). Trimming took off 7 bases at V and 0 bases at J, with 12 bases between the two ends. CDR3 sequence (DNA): TGTGCCAGCACTAAATCTCGGACGAACACCGGGGAGCTGTTTTTT. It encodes CASTKSRTNTGELFF.

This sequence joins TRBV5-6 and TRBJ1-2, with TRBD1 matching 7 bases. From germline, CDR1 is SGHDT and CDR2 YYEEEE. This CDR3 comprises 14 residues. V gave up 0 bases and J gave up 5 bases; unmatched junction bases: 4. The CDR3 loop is CASSLVRGFYGYTF. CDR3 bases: TGTGCCAGCAGCTTGGTCAGGGGGTTTTATGGCTACACCTTC.

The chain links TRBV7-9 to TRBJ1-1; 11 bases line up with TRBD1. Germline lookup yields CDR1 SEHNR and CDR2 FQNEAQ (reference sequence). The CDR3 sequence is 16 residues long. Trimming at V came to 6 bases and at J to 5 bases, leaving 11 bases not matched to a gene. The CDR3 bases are TGTGCCAGCAGGATCGCCCCCGGGACAGGGGGGACTGAAGCTTTCTTT. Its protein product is CASRIAPGTGGTEAFF.

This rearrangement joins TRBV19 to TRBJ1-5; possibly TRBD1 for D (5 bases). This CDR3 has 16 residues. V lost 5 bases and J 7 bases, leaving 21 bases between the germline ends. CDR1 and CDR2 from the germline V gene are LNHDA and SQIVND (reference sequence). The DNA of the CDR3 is TGTGCCAGTAGTCAGTCGGAATTAAGACCAGGGCAGCCCCAGCATTTT. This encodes CASSQSELRPGQPQHF.

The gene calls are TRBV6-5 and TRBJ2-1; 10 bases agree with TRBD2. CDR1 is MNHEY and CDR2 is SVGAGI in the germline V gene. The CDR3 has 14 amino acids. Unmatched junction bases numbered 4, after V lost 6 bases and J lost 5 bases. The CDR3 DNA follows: TGTGCCAGCAGGAGCGGGAGGGGGAACAATGAGCAGTTCTTC. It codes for CASRSGRGNNEQFF.

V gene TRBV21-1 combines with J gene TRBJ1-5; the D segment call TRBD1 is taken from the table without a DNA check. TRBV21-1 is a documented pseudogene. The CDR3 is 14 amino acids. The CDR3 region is CASSKMGAEQPQHF. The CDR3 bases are TGTGCCAGCAGCAAAATGGGGGCGGAACAGCCCCAGCATTTT.

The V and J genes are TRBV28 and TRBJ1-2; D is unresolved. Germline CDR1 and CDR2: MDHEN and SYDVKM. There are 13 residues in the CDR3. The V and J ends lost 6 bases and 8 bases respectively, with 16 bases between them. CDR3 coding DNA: TGTGCCAGCAGCCAGGCTACTTTGAGAGGCTACACCTTC. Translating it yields CASSQATLRGYTF.

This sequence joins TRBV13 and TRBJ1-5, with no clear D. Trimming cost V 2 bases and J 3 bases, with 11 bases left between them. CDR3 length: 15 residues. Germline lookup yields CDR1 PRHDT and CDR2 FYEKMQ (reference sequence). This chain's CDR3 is CASSLSIEANQPQHF. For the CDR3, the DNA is TGTGCCAGCAGCTTATCGATTGAGGCCAATCAGCCCCAGCATTTT.

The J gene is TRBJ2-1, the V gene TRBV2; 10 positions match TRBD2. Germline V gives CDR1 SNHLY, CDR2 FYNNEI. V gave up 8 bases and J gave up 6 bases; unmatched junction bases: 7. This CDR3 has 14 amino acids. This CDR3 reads CASLRGLAANEQFF. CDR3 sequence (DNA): TGTGCCAGCCTCCGCGGACTAGCGGCCAATGAGCAGTTCTTC.

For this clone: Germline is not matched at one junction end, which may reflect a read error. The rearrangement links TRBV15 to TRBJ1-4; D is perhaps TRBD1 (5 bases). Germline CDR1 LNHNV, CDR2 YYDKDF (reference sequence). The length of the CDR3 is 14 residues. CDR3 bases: TGTGCCACCAGCGGAGACAGTCCTAATGAAAAACTGTTTTTT. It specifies CATSGDSPNEKLFF.

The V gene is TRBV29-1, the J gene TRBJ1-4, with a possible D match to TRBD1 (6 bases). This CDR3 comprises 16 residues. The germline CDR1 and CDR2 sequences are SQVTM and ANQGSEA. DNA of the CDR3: TGCGGGGGACAAGGGCCCACCCTTGCAACTAATGAAAAACTGTTTTTT. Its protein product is CGGQGPTLATNEKLFF. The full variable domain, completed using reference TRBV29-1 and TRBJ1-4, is SAVISQKPSRDICQRGTSLTIQCQVDSQVTMMFWYRQQPGQSLTLIATANQGSEATYESGFVIDKFPISRPNLTFSTLTVSNMSPEDSSIYLCGGQGPTLATNEKLFFGSGTQLSVL.

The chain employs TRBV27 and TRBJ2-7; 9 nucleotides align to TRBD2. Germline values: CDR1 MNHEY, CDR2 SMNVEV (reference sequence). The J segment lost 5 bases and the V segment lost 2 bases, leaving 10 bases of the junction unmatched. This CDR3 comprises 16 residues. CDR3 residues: CASSLGGSGRINEQYF. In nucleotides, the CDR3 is TGTGCCAGCAGTTTAGGGGGTAGCGGGAGAATCAACGAGCAGTACTTC.

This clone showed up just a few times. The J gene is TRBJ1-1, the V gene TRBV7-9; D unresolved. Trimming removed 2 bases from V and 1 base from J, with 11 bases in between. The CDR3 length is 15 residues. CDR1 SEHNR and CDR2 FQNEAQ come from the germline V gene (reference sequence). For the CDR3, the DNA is TGTGCCAGCAGCTTACAGGCGCTTAGGAACACTGAAGCTTTCTTT. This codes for CASSLQALRNTEAFF.

The CDR3 region is CASSDLTSGNSPLHF. As DNA, the CDR3 is TGTGCCAGCAGTGACCTAACAAGTGGTAATTCACCCCTCCACTTT. The chain combines TRBV25-1 with TRBJ1-6; no clear D. CDR3 length: 15 residues. The germline V and J ends were trimmed by 3 bases and 6 bases, with 12 bases remaining between them. Germline V gene lookup returns CDR1 MGHDK and CDR2 SYGVNS.

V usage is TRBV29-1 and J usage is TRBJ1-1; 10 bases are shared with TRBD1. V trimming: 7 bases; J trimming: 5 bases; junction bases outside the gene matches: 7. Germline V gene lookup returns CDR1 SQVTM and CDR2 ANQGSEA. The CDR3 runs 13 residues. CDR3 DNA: TGCAGCGCCGAGGGGGACAGGGGAACTGAAGCTTTCTTT. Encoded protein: CSAEGDRGTEAFF.

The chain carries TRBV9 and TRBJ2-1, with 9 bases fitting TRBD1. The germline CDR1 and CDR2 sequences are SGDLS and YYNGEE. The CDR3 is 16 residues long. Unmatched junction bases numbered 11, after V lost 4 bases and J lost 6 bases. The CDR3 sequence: CASSPSGTGLGNEQFF. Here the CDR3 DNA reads TGTGCCAGCAGCCCTTCTGGGACAGGGTTGGGCAATGAGCAGTTCTTC.

Written as DNA, the CDR3 is TGTGCCAGCAGTTTAAAAAGCGGGAGCTTCAATGAGCAGTTCTTC. As protein: CASSLKSGSFNEQFF. The rearrangement uses TRBV27 and TRBJ2-1; 8 bases align to TRBD2. Per germline, CDR1 MNHEY and CDR2 SMNVEV (reference sequence). The CDR3 extends over 15 amino acids. J lost 6 bases, V lost 2 bases, and 6 bases had no gene match.